The 2 T cell receptor beta chains below come from one sample, sequenced in a study of T cells expressing NK-cell markers. Following a re-call of the 5' RACE reads, TCRdb has one entry per CDR3 protein and lacks DNA. The listing records over 250,000 distinct CDR3 sequences. The sample consisted of blood T cells: a sorted CD56 or NKG2C T cell subset, CD4+ or CD8+ T cells, or bulk PBMC T cells (not recorded which). These receptors came from a woman aged 18-70 years in good health.

The genes are TRBV7-8 and TRBJ2-2; TCRdb returns TRBD2, unconfirmable since there is no DNA. The CDR3 totals 15 residues. CDR1 is SGHVS, CDR2 FQNEAQ, per germline. Here the CDR3 reads CASSLVPGDTGELFF.

This rearrangement joins TRBV7-2 to TRBJ2-7; without DNA, the TCRdb call of TRBD1 cannot be checked. The CDR3 is made up of 16 amino acids. Germline-derived CDR1 and CDR2 are SGHTA and FQGNSA. CDR3 region: CASSLGDRGLSYEQYF.